This T cell receptor (beta chain) was identified during a study of cytomegalovirus exposure and HLA in healthy donors. Study as a whole: Of all 400 or so donors who were genotyped, roughly 81% belonged to the Caucasian-associated ancestry cluster.

This PCR relied on a set of 60 Vbeta primers and 13 Jbeta primers. Data came from immunoSEQ multiplex PCR; TCRdb stores just in-frame clones and leaves some out. Of around 150,000 clones in the sample, 70% to 90% were seen once. The V end was cut by 6 bases, the J end by 0 bases, with 15 bases between. Germline V gene data show CDR1 as SGHRS and CDR2 as YFSETQ. This CDR3 spans 15 amino acids. The rearrangement links TRBV5-1 to TRBJ1-1; D is unresolved. Source material: PBMCs. The sequence came from a woman in her 40s in good health and CMV-seropositive. The CDR3 sequence: CASNPEEAMNTEAFF. CDR3 nucleotide sequence: TGCGCCAGCAATCCCGAGGAAGCTATGAACACTGAAGCTTTCTTT.